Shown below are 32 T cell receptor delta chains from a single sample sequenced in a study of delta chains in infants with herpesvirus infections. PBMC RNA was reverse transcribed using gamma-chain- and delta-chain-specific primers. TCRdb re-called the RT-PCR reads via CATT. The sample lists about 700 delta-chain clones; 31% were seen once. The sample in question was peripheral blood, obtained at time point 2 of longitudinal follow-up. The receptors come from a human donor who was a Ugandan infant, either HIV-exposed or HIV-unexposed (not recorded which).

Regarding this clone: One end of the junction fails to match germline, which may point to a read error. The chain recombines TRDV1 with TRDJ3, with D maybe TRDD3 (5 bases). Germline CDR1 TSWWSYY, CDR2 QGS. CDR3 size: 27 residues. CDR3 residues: CARGEPRLFYELYRGPGSSWDTRQMFF. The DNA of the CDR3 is TGTGCTCGTGGGGAACCCCGGCTTTTCTACGAGTTATACCGGGGGCCAGGCAGCTCCTGGGACACCCGACAGATGTTTTTC.

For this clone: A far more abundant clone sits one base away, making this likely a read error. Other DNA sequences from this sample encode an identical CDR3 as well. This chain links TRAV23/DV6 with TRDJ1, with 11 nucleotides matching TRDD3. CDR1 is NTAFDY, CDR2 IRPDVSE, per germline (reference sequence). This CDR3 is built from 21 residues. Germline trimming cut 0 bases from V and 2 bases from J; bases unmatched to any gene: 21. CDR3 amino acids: CAASKAGLFGGYGVRTDKLIF. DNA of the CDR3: TGTGCAGCAAGCAAAGCCGGCCTATTTGGGGGATACGGGGTGAGGACCGATAAACTCATCTTT.

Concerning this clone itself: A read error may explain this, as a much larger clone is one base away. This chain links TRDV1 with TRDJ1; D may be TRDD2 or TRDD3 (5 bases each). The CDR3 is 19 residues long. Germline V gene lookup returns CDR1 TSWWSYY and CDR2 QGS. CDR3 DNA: TGTGCTCTTGGGGAATTGTCGGTTCCCCCTTCGGGATGTAACGATAAACACATCTTT. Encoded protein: CALGELSVPPSGCNDKHIF.

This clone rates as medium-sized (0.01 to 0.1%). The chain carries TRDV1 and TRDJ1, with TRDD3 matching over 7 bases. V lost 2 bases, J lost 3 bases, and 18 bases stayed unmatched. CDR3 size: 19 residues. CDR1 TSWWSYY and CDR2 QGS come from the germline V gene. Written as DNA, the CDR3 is TGTGCTCTTGGGGAAGGATTCCTGTTTGTAGCGGGATACCCCGATAAACTCATCTTT. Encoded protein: CALGEGFLFVAGYPDKLIF.

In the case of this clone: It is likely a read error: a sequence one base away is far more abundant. The CDR3 DNA follows: TGTGCTCTTGGGGAACTGGCCCCCTTGACCTTCCTATCACTGGCGTACTTCTCACTGTACACCAATAAACTCATCTTT. Translation gives CALGELAPLTFLSLAYFSLYTNKLIF. V is TRDV1 and J is TRDJ1; 8 bases match TRDD2. Germline CDR1 TSWWSYY, CDR2 QGS. The CDR3 is made up of 26 amino acids.

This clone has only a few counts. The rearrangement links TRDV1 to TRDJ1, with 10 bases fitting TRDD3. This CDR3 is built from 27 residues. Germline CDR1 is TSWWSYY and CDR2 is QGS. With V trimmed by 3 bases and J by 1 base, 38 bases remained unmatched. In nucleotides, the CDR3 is TGTGCTCTTGGGGATCAAAACCCGGCCTTCCTGTCCCCAGGTAGGGGGATACGCCATCTTGGCACCGATAAACTCATCTTT. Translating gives CALGDQNPAFLSPGRGIRHLGTDKLIF.

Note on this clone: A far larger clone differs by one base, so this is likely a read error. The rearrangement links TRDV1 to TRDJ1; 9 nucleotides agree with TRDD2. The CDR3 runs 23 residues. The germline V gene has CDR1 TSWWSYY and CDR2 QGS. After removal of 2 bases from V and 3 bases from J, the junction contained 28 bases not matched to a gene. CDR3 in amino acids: CALGEDPPSYIRGFTSTADKLIF. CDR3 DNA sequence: TGTGCTCTTGGGGAAGACCCCCCTTCCTACATCCGGGGGTTCACTTCCACGGCCGATAAACTCATCTTT.

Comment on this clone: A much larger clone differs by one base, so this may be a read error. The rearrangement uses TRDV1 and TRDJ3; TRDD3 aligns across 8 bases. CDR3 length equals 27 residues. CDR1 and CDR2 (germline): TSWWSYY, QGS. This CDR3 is CALGEPRLFYELYWGPGSSWDSRQMFF. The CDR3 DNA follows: TGTGCTCTTGGGGAACCCCGGCTTTTCTACGAGTTATACTGGGGGCCAGGCAGCTCCTGGGACTCCCGACAGATGTTTTTC.

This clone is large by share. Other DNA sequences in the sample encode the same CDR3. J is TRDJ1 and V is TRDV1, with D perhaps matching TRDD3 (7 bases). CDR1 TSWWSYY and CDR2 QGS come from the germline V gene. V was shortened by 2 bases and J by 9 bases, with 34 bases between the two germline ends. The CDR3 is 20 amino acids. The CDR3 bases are TGTGCTCTTGGGGAAAGTCTCCTACCTGGGGTTGGGGGAACGTGGCTTGAACTCATCTTT. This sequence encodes CALGESLLPGVGGTWLELIF.

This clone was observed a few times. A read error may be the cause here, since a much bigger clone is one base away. The CDR3 coding sequence is TGTGCCTGTGACACGCGGGGGATACGGGCTAAACTCATCTTT. Protein sequence: CACDTRGIRAKLIF. The V gene is TRDV2, the J gene TRDJ1; TRDD3 agrees at 10 bases. Trimming removed 1 base from V and 7 bases from J; junction bases left unmatched: 5. Germline V gene sequence: CDR1 GEAIGNYY, CDR2 EKD. There are 14 residues in the CDR3.

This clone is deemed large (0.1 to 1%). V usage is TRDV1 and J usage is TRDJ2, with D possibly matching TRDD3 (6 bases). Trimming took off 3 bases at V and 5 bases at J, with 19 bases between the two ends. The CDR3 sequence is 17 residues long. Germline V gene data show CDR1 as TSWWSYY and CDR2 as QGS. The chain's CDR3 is CALGDPGGIRLTAQLFF. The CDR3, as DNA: TGTGCTCTTGGGGATCCCGGAGGGATAAGGTTAACAGCACAACTCTTCTTT.

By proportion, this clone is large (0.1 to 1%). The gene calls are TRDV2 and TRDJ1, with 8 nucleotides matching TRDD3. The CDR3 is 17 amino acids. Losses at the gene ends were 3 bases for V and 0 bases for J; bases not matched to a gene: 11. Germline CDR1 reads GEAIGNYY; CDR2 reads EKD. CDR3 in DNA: TGTGCCTGTGACGCTATACTGGGGGTCCCGTACACCGATAAACTCATCTTT. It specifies CACDAILGVPYTDKLIF.

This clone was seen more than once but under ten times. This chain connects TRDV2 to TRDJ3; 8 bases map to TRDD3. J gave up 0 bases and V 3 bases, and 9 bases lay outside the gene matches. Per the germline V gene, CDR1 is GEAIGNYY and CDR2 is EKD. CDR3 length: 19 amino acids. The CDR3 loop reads CACDATGGLSSWDTRQMFF. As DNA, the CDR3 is TGTGCCTGTGACGCTACTGGGGGCCTAAGCTCCTGGGACACCCGACAGATGTTTTTC.

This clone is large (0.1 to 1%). CDR3: CALGELGGGTGGPNIDKLIF. CDR3 nucleotides: TGTGCTCTTGGGGAACTAGGTGGAGGTACTGGGGGCCCCAATATCGATAAACTCATCTTT. The chain uses TRDV1 and TRDJ1; 8 bases line up with TRDD3. The V gene end was trimmed by 0 bases and the J gene end by 4 bases; junction bases not matched to a gene: 19. This CDR3 region has 20 residues. From germline, CDR1 is TSWWSYY and CDR2 QGS.

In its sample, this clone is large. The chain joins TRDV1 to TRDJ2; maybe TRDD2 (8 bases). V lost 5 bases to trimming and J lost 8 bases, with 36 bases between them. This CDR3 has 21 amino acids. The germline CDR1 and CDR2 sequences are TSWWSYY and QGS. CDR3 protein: CALGSHFLPFYWGNYRAQLFF. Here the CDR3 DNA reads TGTGCTCTTGGGTCACACTTCCTACCATTTTACTGGGGCAACTATAGGGCACAACTCTTCTTT.

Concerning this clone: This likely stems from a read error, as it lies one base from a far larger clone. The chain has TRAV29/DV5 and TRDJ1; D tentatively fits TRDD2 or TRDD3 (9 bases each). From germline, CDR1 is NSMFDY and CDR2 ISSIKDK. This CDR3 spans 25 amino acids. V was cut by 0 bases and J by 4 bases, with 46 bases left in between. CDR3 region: CAASVGLPTLRGREWYWGNGDKLIF. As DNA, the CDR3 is TGTGCAGCAAGCGTAGGCCTTCCTACGTTGAGAGGGAGAGAGTGGTACTGGGGGAATGGCGATAAACTCATCTTT.

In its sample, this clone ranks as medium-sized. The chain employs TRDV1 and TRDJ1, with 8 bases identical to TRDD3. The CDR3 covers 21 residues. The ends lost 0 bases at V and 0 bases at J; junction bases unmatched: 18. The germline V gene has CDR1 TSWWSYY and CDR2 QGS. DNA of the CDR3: TGTGCTCTTGGGGAACTAATGCCCCTATACTGGGGGTCCCTGTACACCGATAAACTCATCTTT. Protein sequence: CALGELMPLYWGSLYTDKLIF.

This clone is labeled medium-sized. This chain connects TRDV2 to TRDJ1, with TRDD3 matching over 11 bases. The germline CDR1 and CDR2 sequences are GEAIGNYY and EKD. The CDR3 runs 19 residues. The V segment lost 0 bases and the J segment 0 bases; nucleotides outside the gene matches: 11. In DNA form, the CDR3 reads TGTGCCTGTGACACCGTTGGTGGGGGATACGCTTTGTACACCGATAAACTCATCTTT. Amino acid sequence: CACDTVGGGYALYTDKLIF.

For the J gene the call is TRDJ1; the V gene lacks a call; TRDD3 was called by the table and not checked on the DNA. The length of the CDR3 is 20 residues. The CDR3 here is CATDAPSRYWGISQTDKLIF. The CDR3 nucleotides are TGTGCTACGGACGCCCCTTCCAGATACTGGGGGATATCCCAAACCGATAAACTCATCTTT.

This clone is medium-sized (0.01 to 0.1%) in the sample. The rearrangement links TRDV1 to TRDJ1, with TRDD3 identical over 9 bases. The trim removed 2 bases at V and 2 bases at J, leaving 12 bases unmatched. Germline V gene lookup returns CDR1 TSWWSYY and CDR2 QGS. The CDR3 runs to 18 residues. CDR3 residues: CALGETLGDSPPTDKLIF. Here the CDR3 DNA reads TGTGCTCTTGGGGAAACTCTGGGGGATTCTCCTCCAACCGATAAACTCATCTTT.

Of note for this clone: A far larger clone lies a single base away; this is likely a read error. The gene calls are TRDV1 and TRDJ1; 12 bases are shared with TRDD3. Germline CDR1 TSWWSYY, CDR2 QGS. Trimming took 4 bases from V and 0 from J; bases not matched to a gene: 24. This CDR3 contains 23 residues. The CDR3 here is CALGGLTWPLQGHWGIHTDKLIF. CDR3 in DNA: TGTGCTCTTGGGGGACTGACCTGGCCGCTACAGGGACACTGGGGGATACACACCGATAAACTCATCTTT.

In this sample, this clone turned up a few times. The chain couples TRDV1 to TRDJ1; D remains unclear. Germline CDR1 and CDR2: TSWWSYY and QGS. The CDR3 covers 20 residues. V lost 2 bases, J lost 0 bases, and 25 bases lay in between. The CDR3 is CALGEFPALAHFWYTDKLIF. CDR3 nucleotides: TGTGCTCTTGGGGAATTCCCCGCTCTCGCTCATTTTTGGTACACCGATAAACTCATCTTT.

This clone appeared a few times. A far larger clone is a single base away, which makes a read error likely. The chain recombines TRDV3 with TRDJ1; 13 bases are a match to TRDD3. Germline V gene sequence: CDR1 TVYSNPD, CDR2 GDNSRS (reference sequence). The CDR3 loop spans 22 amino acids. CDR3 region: CASTSPPFNSILGDTETDKHIF. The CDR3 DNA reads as TGTGCCTCTACCTCACCGCCTTTCAACTCTATACTGGGGGATACGGAGACCGATAAACACATCTTT.

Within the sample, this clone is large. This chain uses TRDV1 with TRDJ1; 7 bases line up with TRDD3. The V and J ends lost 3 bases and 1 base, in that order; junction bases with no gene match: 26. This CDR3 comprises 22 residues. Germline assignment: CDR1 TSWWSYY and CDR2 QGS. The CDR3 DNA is TGTGCTCTTGGGGATCCGAAAGGAAGTTCCTCTCGTTTTACTGGGGTCACCGATAAACTCATCTTT. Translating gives CALGDPKGSSSRFTGVTDKLIF.

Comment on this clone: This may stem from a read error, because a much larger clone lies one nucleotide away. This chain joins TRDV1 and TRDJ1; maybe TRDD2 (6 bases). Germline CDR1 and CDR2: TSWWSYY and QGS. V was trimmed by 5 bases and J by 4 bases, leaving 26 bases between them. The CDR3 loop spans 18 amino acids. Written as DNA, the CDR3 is TGTGCTCTTGGGATCCCGGCCGTCCTACAGGTGGTATGCGATAAACTCATCTTT. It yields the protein CALGIPAVLQVVCDKLIF.

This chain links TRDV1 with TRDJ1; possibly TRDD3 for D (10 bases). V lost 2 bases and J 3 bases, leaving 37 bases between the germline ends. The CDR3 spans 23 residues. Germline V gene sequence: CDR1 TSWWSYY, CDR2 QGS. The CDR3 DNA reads TGTGCTCTTGGGGAAGGACCCCCTTCCTACAGCTACTGGGGGATGGTGAGGGCCGATAAACTCATCTTT. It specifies CALGEGPPSYSYWGMVRADKLIF.

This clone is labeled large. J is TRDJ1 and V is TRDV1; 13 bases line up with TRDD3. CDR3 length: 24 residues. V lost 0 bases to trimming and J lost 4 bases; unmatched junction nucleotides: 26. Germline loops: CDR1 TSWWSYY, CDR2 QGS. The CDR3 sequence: CALGELVHFRLLVLGDTGHDKLIF. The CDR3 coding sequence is TGTGCTCTTGGGGAACTAGTTCACTTCCGTCTCCTAGTACTGGGGGATACGGGCCACGATAAACTCATCTTT.

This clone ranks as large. Written as DNA, the CDR3 is TGTGCTCTTGGGGAACTCCCTGCCCATTACTGGGGGATACGACTGCCAACCGATAAACTCATCTTT. This translates into CALGELPAHYWGIRLPTDKLIF. V is TRDV1 and J is TRDJ1; 13 positions match TRDD3. V shed 0 bases and J 2 bases; nucleotides not matched to a gene: 18. Germline V gives CDR1 TSWWSYY, CDR2 QGS. The CDR3 totals 22 residues.

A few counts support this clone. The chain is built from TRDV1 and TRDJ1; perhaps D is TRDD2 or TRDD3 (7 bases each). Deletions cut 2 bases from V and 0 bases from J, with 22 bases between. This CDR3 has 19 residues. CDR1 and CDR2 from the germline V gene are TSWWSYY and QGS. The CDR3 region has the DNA TGTGCTCTTGGGGAATCCCCTCGCTTCCTATGGGGGAACACCGATAAACTCATCTTT. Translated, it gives CALGESPRFLWGNTDKLIF.

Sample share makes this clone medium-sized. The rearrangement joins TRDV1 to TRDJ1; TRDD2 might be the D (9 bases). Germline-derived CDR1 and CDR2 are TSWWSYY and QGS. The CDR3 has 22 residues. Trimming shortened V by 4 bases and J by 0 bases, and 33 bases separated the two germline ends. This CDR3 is CALGAPSYDTGGPGPYTDKLIF. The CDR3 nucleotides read TGTGCTCTTGGGGCTCCTTCCTACGATACTGGGGGCCCCGGACCGTACACCGATAAACTCATCTTT.

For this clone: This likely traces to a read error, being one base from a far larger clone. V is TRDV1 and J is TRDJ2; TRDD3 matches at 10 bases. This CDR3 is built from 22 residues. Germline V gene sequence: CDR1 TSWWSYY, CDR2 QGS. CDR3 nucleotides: TGTGCTCTTGGGTCTCGAGGGGGCCTCTGGGGGATAACCCCAGCTTTGGCAGCACAACTCTTCTTT. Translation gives CALGSRGGLWGITPALAAQLFF.

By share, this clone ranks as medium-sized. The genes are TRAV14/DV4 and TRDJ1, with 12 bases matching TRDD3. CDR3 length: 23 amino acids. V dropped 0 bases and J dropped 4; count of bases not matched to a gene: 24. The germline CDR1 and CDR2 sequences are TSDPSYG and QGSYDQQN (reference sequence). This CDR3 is CAMREGFLLPTDWGIQAGDKLIF. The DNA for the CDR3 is TGTGCAATGAGAGAGGGTTTTCTCCTTCCTACGGACTGGGGGATACAGGCGGGCGATAAACTCATCTTT.